The 21 T cell receptor beta chains below were found in one sample sequenced in a study of blood T cell repertoires in COVID-19. Using immunoSEQ multiplex PCR, the repertoire was profiled, and TCRdb retains in-frame clones only, with some absent. The sample holds approximately 120,000 clones; around 88% are singletons and the top ten take over 15%. Sequences were obtained from peripheral blood. Source of these receptors: a human donor with acute or convalescent COVID-19. The donor label of this sample is uncertain.

This clone was detected only a few times. The chain carries TRBV30 and TRBJ2-1; D unclear. Looked up from germline, CDR1 is GTSNPN and CDR2 is SVGIG (reference sequence). This CDR3 comprises 12 residues. Trimming shortened V by 5 bases and J by 7 bases, and 12 bases separated the two germline ends. CDR3 nucleotide sequence: TGTGCCTGGGGTAGACTGGAAAATGAGCAGTTCTTC. Encoded protein: CAWGRLENEQFF.

This chain links TRBV2 with TRBJ2-5, with 9 positions matching TRBD2. The V segment lost 5 bases and the J segment 2 bases; nucleotides outside the gene matches: 9. The CDR3 is made up of 16 amino acids. Germline CDR1 is SNHLY and CDR2 is FYNNEI. The CDR3 spells CASSWIAGASQETQYF. The DNA of the CDR3 is TGTGCCAGCAGTTGGATAGCGGGGGCTTCACAAGAGACCCAGTACTTC.

The V call is TRBV7-2, the J call TRBJ1-2, with D unresolved. The V gene's germline CDR1 is SGHTA and CDR2 FQGNSA. The CDR3 totals 13 residues. Between the trimmed V and J ends, which lost 3 bases and 10 bases, there was a span of 15 bases. Here the CDR3 reads CASSFYIGSHYTF. The CDR3 coding sequence is TGTGCCAGCAGCTTTTACATTGGTAGCCACTACACCTTC.

This clone has only one observation. V is TRBV19 and J is TRBJ2-7, with D perhaps TRBD2 (6 bases). V gave up 1 base and J gave up 4 bases, with 17 bases separating them. CDR1 is LNHDA and CDR2 is SQIVND in the germline V gene (reference sequence). The CDR3 extends over 16 amino acids. The CDR3 DNA is TGTGCCAGTAGTATAGTTTTCCGGGAGCTCCCATACGAGCAGTACTTC. Its translation is CASSIVFRELPYEQYF.

The CDR3 DNA is TGTGCCAGCAGCTTTCAGGTCACAGATACGCAGTATTTT. It yields the protein CASSFQVTDTQYF. This chain uses TRBV5-5 with TRBJ2-3, with no clear D. This CDR3 has 13 residues. V was shortened by 2 bases and J by 2 bases, with 6 bases between the two germline ends. The germline V gene encodes CDR1 SGHKS and CDR2 YYEKEE (reference sequence).

The rearrangement links TRBV11-1 to TRBJ2-1; TRBD2 matches at 8 bases. This CDR3 contains 14 residues. The germline V gene encodes CDR1 SGHAT and CDR2 FQDESV (reference sequence). V lost 5 bases to trimming and J lost 4 bases; unmatched junction nucleotides: 4. This CDR3 is CASSRGLEYNEQFF. The CDR3 DNA reads TGTGCCAGCAGCCGGGGACTAGAATACAATGAGCAGTTCTTC.

This chain joins TRBV3-1 (or the pseudogene TRBV3-2) and TRBJ1-5; possibly TRBD1 for D (6 bases). The germline V and J ends were trimmed by 1 base and 5 bases, with 9 bases remaining between them. Germline CDR1 reads LGHDT; CDR2 reads YNNKEL (reference sequence). This CDR3 has 14 residues. For the CDR3, the DNA is TGTGCCAGCAGCCAAGGACAGGACCATCAGCCCCAGCATTTT. This encodes CASSQGQDHQPQHF.

CDR3 DNA sequence: TGTGCCAGCAGTGAAGCGCGTAACAGTATGAAAGAGACCCAGTACTTC. This gives the protein CASSEARNSMKETQYF. The V call is TRBV6-1, the J call TRBJ2-5; D uncertain. V was cut by 0 bases and J by 3 bases, with 14 bases left in between. The CDR3 runs 16 residues. Germline loops: CDR1 MNHNS, CDR2 SASEGT.

The chain has TRBV19 and TRBJ2-4; D may be TRBD2 (6 bases). The CDR3 has 15 amino acids. The germline V and J ends were trimmed by 0 bases and 10 bases, with 16 bases remaining between them. Germline CDR1 reads LNHDA; CDR2 reads SQIVND (reference sequence). The CDR3 region is CASSIDPAGRRIQYF. The CDR3 nucleotides are TGTGCCAGTAGTATAGATCCCGCAGGGAGGAGAATTCAGTACTTC.

This clone has a handful of counts. This chain connects TRBV6-6 to TRBJ1-5; weak D call: TRBD1 (6 bases). This CDR3 comprises 14 residues. In germline, CDR1 is MNHNY, CDR2 SVGAGI (reference sequence). The V gene lost 7 bases and the J gene lost 1 base, with 11 bases spanning the gap. The CDR3 sequence is CASTQTGSNQPQHF. The DNA for the CDR3 is TGTGCCAGCACCCAAACAGGGAGCAATCAGCCCCAGCATTTT.

The chain couples TRBV28 to TRBJ1-2; D gene ambiguous. The V gene lost 3 bases and the J gene lost 6 bases, with 8 bases spanning the gap. The germline CDR1 and CDR2 sequences are MDHEN and SYDVKM. CDR3 length: 12 amino acids. CDR3 region: CASSFFIDGYTF. DNA of the CDR3: TGTGCCAGCAGTTTTTTTATCGATGGCTACACCTTC.

The genes are TRBV18 and TRBJ2-2; a weak D match, TRBD2 (6 bases). The V end was cut by 3 bases, the J end by 6 bases, with 14 bases between. CDR1 and CDR2 from the germline V gene are KGHSH and LQKENI. The CDR3 has 15 residues. This chain's CDR3 is CASSPAGSGAGELFF. The CDR3 nucleotides are TGTGCCAGCTCACCTGCGGGAAGTGGCGCCGGGGAGCTGTTTTTT. Using reference TRBV18 and TRBJ2-2 for the parts outside the CDR3, the full variable domain is NAGVMQNPRHLVRRRGQEARLRCSPMKGHSHVYWYRQLPEEGLKFMVYLQKENIIDESGMPKERFSAEFPKEGPSILRIQQVVRGDSAAYFCASSPAGSGAGELFFGEGSRLTVL.

The gene calls are TRBV25-1 and TRBJ1-1, with D perhaps TRBD1 (6 bases). Trimming took 4 bases from V and 3 from J, leaving 9 bases between them. This CDR3 has 13 residues. CDR1 and CDR2 (germline): MGHDK, SYGVNS. CDR3 bases: TGTGCCAGCAGTGCACAGGGATACACTGAAGCTTTCTTT. This encodes CASSAQGYTEAFF. Based on the CDR3 plus reference TRBV25-1 and TRBJ1-1, the full variable domain is EADIYQTPRYLVIGTGKKITLECSQTMGHDKMYWYQQDPGMELHLIHYSYGVNSTEKGDLSSESTVSRIRTEHFPLTLESARPSHTSQYLCASSAQGYTEAFFGQGTRLTVV.

The CDR3 region has the DNA TGTGCCATAGGGCGGGCCGGGGAAAAACTGTTTTTT. This encodes CAIGRAGEKLFF. The genes are TRBV12-3 or TRBV12-4 and TRBJ1-4; D call uncertain. The length of the CDR3 is 12 residues. Trimming took off 10 bases at V and 8 bases at J, with 14 bases between the two ends.

The gene calls are TRBV5-1 and TRBJ2-3; 10 nucleotides line up with TRBD2. CDR3 length: 14 amino acids. Germline V gene data show CDR1 as SGHRS and CDR2 as YFSETQ. With V trimmed by 6 bases and J by 4 bases, 5 bases remained unmatched. The CDR3 loop reads CASMEAGGSDTQYF. In DNA, the CDR3 is TGCGCCAGCATGGAAGCGGGAGGGTCAGATACGCAGTATTTT. Supplemented by reference TRBV5-1 and TRBJ2-3, the full variable domain reads KAGVTQTPRYLIKTRGQQVTLSCSPISGHRSVSWYQQTPGQGLQFLFEYFSETQRNKGNFPGRFSGRQFSNSRSEMNVSTLELGDSALYLCASMEAGGSDTQYFGPGTRLTVL.

V and J are TRBV5-5 and TRBJ2-1; 8 bases agree with TRBD1. Germline V CDR1 and CDR2: SGHKS, YYEKEE (reference sequence). This CDR3 has 13 amino acids. The trim removed 5 bases at V and 5 bases at J, leaving 3 bases unmatched. The CDR3 DNA follows: TGTGCCAGCAGGACAGGGGTCCACAATGAGCAGTTCTTC. Translated: CASRTGVHNEQFF.

V usage is TRBV9 and J usage is TRBJ1-3, with D perhaps TRBD1 (5 bases). From germline, CDR1 is SGDLS and CDR2 YYNGEE. The CDR3 loop spans 18 amino acids. Trimming shortened V by 0 bases and J by 0 bases, and 16 bases separated the two germline ends. The CDR3 loop is CASSVGPPWGSSGNTIYF. As DNA, the CDR3 is TGTGCCAGCAGCGTAGGACCCCCGTGGGGCAGCTCTGGAAACACCATATATTTT.

CDR3 coding DNA: TGTGCCAGCAGCCAAGGTGGAGCGGGATTTTTGTATGAGCAGTTCTTC. It codes for CASSQGGAGFLYEQFF. The chain has TRBV3-1 (or the pseudogene TRBV3-2) and TRBJ2-1, with 7 bases lining up with TRBD2. This CDR3 comprises 16 residues. The V segment lost 1 base and the J segment 8 bases; nucleotides outside the gene matches: 11. CDR1 LGHDT and CDR2 YNNKEL come from the germline V gene (reference sequence).

The chain uses TRBV12-3 or TRBV12-4 and TRBJ1-4; D is unclear. There are 13 residues in the CDR3. The V gene lost 1 base and the J gene lost 11 bases, with 11 bases spanning the gap. This chain's CDR3 is CASSLEVVRKLFF. The CDR3, as DNA: TGTGCCAGCAGTTTAGAAGTGGTTCGGAAACTGTTTTTT.

The J gene is TRBJ2-1, the V gene TRBV7-3; 10 bases fit TRBD2. This CDR3 contains 14 residues. Trimming took 5 bases from V and 8 from J; bases not matched to a gene: 6. Germline V gene lookup returns CDR1 SGHTA and CDR2 FQGTGA. Written as DNA, the CDR3 is TGTGCCAGCAGCCCCACTAGCGGGAAGGATGAGCAGTTCTTC. Translated, it gives CASSPTSGKDEQFF. Filled out from reference TRBV7-3 and TRBJ2-1, the complete variable domain reads GAGVSQTPSNKVTEKGKYVELRCDPISGHTALYWYRQSLGQGPEFLIYFQGTGAADDSGLPNDRFFAVRPEGSVSTLKIQRTERGDSAVYLCASSPTSGKDEQFFGPGTRLTVL.

The V and J genes are TRBV5-1 and TRBJ2-6; 10 nucleotides match TRBD1. CDR3 length: 18 amino acids. Trimming removed 2 bases from V and 1 base from J; junction bases left unmatched: 6. Germline V gene lookup returns CDR1 SGHRS and CDR2 YFSETQ. The DNA for the CDR3 is TGCGCCAGCAGCTTCTCACCGGGACAGGGGTCTGGGGCCAACGTCCTGACTTTC. Protein product: CASSFSPGQGSGANVLTF.